This TCR beta chain is drawn from a study of blood T cell repertoires in COVID-19. Overall study: There were acute and convalescent COVID-19 samples, and they came from the United States, Italy and Spain. The analysed material was cDNA or gDNA that came from T cells, B-cell-depleted T cells, or PBMCs.

The V and J ends lost 3 bases and 7 bases, in that order; junction bases with no gene match: 11. The CDR3 has 17 amino acids. Germline CDR1 GTSNPN, CDR2 SVGIG (reference sequence). In the source study's methods: Counts of nucleated cells, estimated from reference gene primer amplification, were obtained. Sequencing was performed with immunoSEQ multiplex PCR; in TCRdb, only in-frame clones are kept and a portion is missing. That table supplies the V and J calls and clone size; D and trimming were determined from the DNA. The table lists about half a million clones, 70% to 90% of them singletons, with about 3% in the top ten.

This chain connects TRBV30 to TRBJ2-1; TRBD2 aligns across 14 bases. The receptor's source is a human donor in a cohort sampled during active COVID-19. The source material was peripheral blood. Written as DNA, the CDR3 is TGTGCCTGGAGAACTGGACTAGCGGGAGGTAAAGGGAATGAGCAGTTCTTC. This sequence encodes CAWRTGLAGGKGNEQFF.